This entry concerns a single T cell receptor (beta chain). Antigen unknown. This sample was taken from a study of T cell responses to AZD1222 COVID-19 vaccine. Study-wide results and limits: Receipt of two AZD1222 doses was followed by a rise in Spike-specific TCR breadth and depth. Distributed over spike, vaccine-associated CD4 TCRs predominated at 160-218 and 743-854. Reportedly, nearly half the spike-specific TCRs target unmutated variant regions.

Sequencing was performed with immunoSEQ multiplex PCR; in TCRdb, only in-frame clones are kept and a portion is missing. The sample shows 100,000 or so clones, about four fifths of them seen only once. CDR1 is KGHSH, CDR2 LQKENI, per germline. Trimming removed 5 bases at V and 7 bases at J, with 12 bases between. CDR3 length: 13 amino acids. Sample: peripheral blood, taken on day 0 of AZD1222 vaccination. The J gene is TRBJ1-5, the V gene TRBV18, with D uncertain. This TCR was recovered from an adult in good health. The CDR3 loop reads CASSASWAQPQHF. CDR3 nucleotide sequence: TGTGCCAGCTCAGCCTCGTGGGCCCAGCCCCAGCATTTT.